This TCR beta chain originates from a study of blood T cell repertoires in COVID-19. Study-level background: Both acute and convalescent COVID-19 samples were obtained from the United States, Italy and Spain. Sample material is recorded as cDNA or gDNA derived from T cells, B-cell-depleted T cells, or PBMCs.

Under the authors' procedure: Nucleated cell counts were estimated from reference gene primer amplification. Using immunoSEQ multiplex PCR, the repertoire was profiled, and TCRdb retains in-frame clones only, with some absent. Clone size and V and J calls were adopted from that table, with D and trimming inferred from the DNA. The sample has roughly 230,000 clones, approximately 89% seen once. Germline CDR1 reads MNHEY; CDR2 reads SMNVEV (reference sequence). With 0 bases removed from V and 2 bases from J, the gap between germline ends came to 29 bases. This CDR3 comprises 21 residues. The TCR originated in a woman between 35 and 50 years old who had recovered from COVID-19. The chain uses TRBV27 and TRBJ2-7, with TRBD2 as a possible D gene (5 bases). Sequenced: peripheral blood. The CDR3 loop is CASSLSPAETTTAILPYEQYV. The CDR3 coding sequence is TGTGCCAGCAGTTTATCGCCTGCAGAGACTACAACCGCAATACTTCCCTACGAGCAGTACGTC.